This TCR beta chain was sequenced during a study of tumor-infiltrating lymphocytes in primary liver carcinoma. The overall study: Samples returned roughly 3.5 to 7.5 million productive TCRbeta reads, a yield that was similar across tissue types.

CDR3 length: 15 residues. The germline V gene has CDR1 SGHAT and CDR2 FQNNGV. Unsorted whole blood supplied the blood RNA, and germline DNA was isolated too. A sample of four milliliters of peripheral blood was taken before surgery. In the case of this clonotype: One junction end disagrees with the germline gene, perhaps due to a read error.

Reverse transcription of approximately 520 ng total RNA with a constant-region primer produced TCR beta cDNA. Three rounds of nested multiplex PCR with slightly modified ARM-PCR produced TCR beta libraries. Amplification in the first two PCR rounds was performed using TRBV1-TRBV30 forward primers and a C-beta reverse primer for approximately 10 cycles each. TCRdb used MiXCR to reprocess the multiplex PCR reads, holding one entry per CDR3 protein. The sample yields approximately 330,000 distinct CDR3 sequences, less than 75% seen once. Material: peripheral blood. The chain has TRBV11-2 and TRBJ2-7, with TRBD2 identical over 7 bases. This TCR was recovered from a man aged 35-49 years with primary liver carcinoma and hepatitis B virus infection. DNA of the CDR3: TGTGCCAACAGCTGGCCTAGCGGCGCCGCCTACGAGCATTACTTC. Its protein product is CANSWPSGAAYEHYF.